This TCR beta chain was sequenced in a study of blood T cell repertoires in COVID-19. Assay: immunoSEQ multiplex PCR; the TCRdb copy retains only in-frame clones and omits some. The sample holds 170,000 or so clones, 85% to 90% seen once. Germline V gene sequence: CDR1 KGHDR, CDR2 SFDVKD. The V segment lost 6 bases and the J segment 1 base; nucleotides outside the gene matches: 3. This CDR3 contains 15 residues. Sequencing was carried out using peripheral blood. The TCR originated in a man aged 55 to 69 with COVID-19, enrolled during active disease. The V call is TRBV24-1, the J call TRBJ2-5; 11 bases match TRBD1. The chain's CDR3 is CATSWTGGTQETQYF. The CDR3 DNA sequence: TGTGCCACCAGTTGGACAGGGGGCACCCAAGAGACCCAGTACTTC.